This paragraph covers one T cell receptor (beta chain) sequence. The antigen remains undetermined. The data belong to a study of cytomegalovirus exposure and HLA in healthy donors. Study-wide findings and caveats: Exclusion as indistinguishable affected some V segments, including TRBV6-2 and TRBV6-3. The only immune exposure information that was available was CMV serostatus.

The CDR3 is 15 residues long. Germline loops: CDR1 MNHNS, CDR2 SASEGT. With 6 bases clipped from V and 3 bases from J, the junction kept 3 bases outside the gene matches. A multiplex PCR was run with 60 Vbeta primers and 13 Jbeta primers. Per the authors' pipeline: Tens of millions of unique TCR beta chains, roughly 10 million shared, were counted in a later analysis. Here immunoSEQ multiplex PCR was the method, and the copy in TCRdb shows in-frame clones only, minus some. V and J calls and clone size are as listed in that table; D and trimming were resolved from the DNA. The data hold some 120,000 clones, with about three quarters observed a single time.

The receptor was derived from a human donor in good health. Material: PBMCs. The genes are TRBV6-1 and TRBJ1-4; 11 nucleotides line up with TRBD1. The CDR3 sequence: CASRAGQGANEKLFF. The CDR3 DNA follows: TGTGCCAGCAGGGCGGGACAGGGGGCTAATGAAAAACTGTTTTTT.